The 26 T cell receptor beta chains presented below share a single source sample, sequenced in a study of OX40 agonist ivuxolimab in advanced cancers. Libraries were prepared by immunoSEQ multiplex PCR; TCRdb keeps only in-frame clonotypes and omits some of them. The top ten clones hold 0.15% to 0.17% of a sample with around 110,000 clones, 85% to 95% of them seen once. The sample was CD4+ or CD8+ T cells sorted from blood, taken in a trial of the OX40 agonist ivuxolimab. Every receptor here comes from an adult with an advanced solid tumor such as melanoma, head and neck, liver or kidney cancer.

The rearrangement uses TRBV19 and TRBJ1-1; D gene unclear. This CDR3 contains 16 residues. V lost 1 base, J lost 1 base, and 13 bases lay in between. Germline assignment: CDR1 LNHDA and CDR2 SQIVND (reference sequence). CDR3 residues: CASSIGALRPNTEAFF. The CDR3 DNA follows: TGTGCCAGTAGTATAGGGGCACTTCGTCCGAACACTGAAGCTTTCTTT.

The chain joins TRBV2 to TRBJ1-2; D call uncertain. Germline V CDR1 and CDR2: SNHLY, FYNNEI. The CDR3 runs to 14 residues. V was clipped by 7 bases and J by 8 bases, with 20 bases between them. The CDR3 is CASTLTLLGRGYTF. CDR3 sequence (DNA): TGTGCCAGCACCCTGACACTGCTGGGGAGAGGCTACACCTTC.

V is TRBV19 and J is TRBJ2-1; 9 nucleotides align to TRBD1. V was clipped by 5 bases and J by 4 bases; unmatched bases: 6. Germline V gives CDR1 LNHDA, CDR2 SQIVND (reference sequence). The CDR3 contains 15 residues. The CDR3 nucleotides are TGTGCCAGTAGTCCACAGGGGGCGGGTTACAATGAGCAGTTCTTC. Amino acid sequence: CASSPQGAGYNEQFF.

V usage is TRBV5-1 and J usage is TRBJ2-5; no definite D call. Trimming removed 0 bases at V and 1 base at J, with 7 bases between. Per the germline V gene, CDR1 is SGHRS and CDR2 is YFSETQ. CDR3 length: 14 residues. CDR3 coding DNA: TGCGCCAGCAGCTTGGTTGGTAGCCAAGAGACCCAGTACTTC. Amino acid sequence: CASSLVGSQETQYF.

The chain links TRBV19 to TRBJ2-7, with 7 bases aligning to TRBD1. Losses at the gene ends were 4 bases for V and 7 bases for J; bases not matched to a gene: 13. CDR1 is LNHDA, CDR2 SQIVND, per germline (reference sequence). There are 15 residues in the CDR3. CDR3 DNA sequence: TGTGCCAGTAGTAGTGGACAGGATCAAATATATGAGCAGTACTTC. Amino acid sequence: CASSSGQDQIYEQYF.

This rearrangement joins TRBV5-4 to TRBJ1-1; no definite D call. The V end was cut by 4 bases, the J end by 8 bases, with 18 bases between. Germline CDR1 is SGHNT and CDR2 is YYREEE (reference sequence). The CDR3 is 14 residues long. CDR3 amino acids: CASSGPWEREEAFF. As DNA, the CDR3 is TGTGCCAGCAGCGGGCCCTGGGAGCGGGAAGAAGCTTTCTTT.

The rearrangement uses TRBV7-2 and TRBJ1-6; D might be TRBD1 (6 bases). This CDR3 is built from 15 residues. Germline V gene data show CDR1 as SGHTA and CDR2 as FQGNSA. The V gene lost 5 bases and the J gene lost 7 bases, with 15 bases spanning the gap. CDR3 nucleotide sequence: TGTGCCAGCAGCCCCGGACGGAGGGGGAATTCACCCCTCCACTTT. Its protein product is CASSPGRRGNSPLHF. Supplemented by reference TRBV7-2 and TRBJ1-6, the full variable domain reads GAGVSQSPSNKVTEKGKDVELRCDPISGHTALYWYRQSLGQGLEFLIYFQGNSAPDKSGLPSDRFSAERTGGSVSTLTIQRTQQEDSAVYLCASSPGRRGNSPLHFGNGTRLTVT.

This clone was found once. The chain links TRBV18 to TRBJ1-5; D ambiguous. The CDR3 runs to 14 residues. Germline V gives CDR1 KGHSH, CDR2 LQKENI. V lost 8 bases, J lost 0 bases, and 11 bases lay in between. The CDR3 bases are TGTGCCAGCGGAGGCAGCAATAGCAATCAGCCCCAGCATTTT. Protein product: CASGGSNSNQPQHF.

This rearrangement joins TRBV11-2 to TRBJ1-2; no clear D gene. Trimming cost V 10 bases and J 0 bases, with 15 bases left between them. Germline CDR1 reads SGHAT; CDR2 reads FQNNGV. CDR3 length: 14 residues. Here the CDR3 reads CATKAIKTNYGYTF. Written as DNA, the CDR3 is TGTGCCACCAAAGCTATAAAGACTAACTATGGCTACACCTTC.

V is TRBV4-1 and J is TRBJ1-1; D is unclear. The germline V and J ends were trimmed by 1 base and 9 bases, with 15 bases remaining between them. CDR1 MGHRA and CDR2 YSYEKL come from the germline V gene. This CDR3 has 14 amino acids. The CDR3: CASSQVGKVEKAFF. The CDR3 coding sequence is TGCGCCAGCAGCCAAGTGGGTAAAGTGGAGAAAGCTTTCTTT.

This chain uses TRBV28 with TRBJ2-1; a possible D gene is TRBD1 (6 bases). V was pared by 1 base and J by 10 bases, with 14 bases between. The CDR3 extends over 14 amino acids. Germline loops: CDR1 MDHEN, CDR2 SYDVKM. The CDR3 sequence: CASSLSTGIHEQFF. The CDR3 DNA reads as TGTGCCAGCAGTTTATCTACAGGGATCCACGAGCAGTTCTTC.

The chain employs TRBV6-6 and TRBJ1-3; D call uncertain. CDR1 and CDR2 from the germline V gene are MNHNY and SVGAGI (reference sequence). Trimming pared 10 bases from V and 4 bases from J, leaving 11 bases between. This CDR3 has 12 amino acids. The CDR3 here is CATSREGNTIYF. As DNA, the CDR3 is TGTGCCACCTCTAGGGAGGGAAACACCATATATTTT.

This clone was detected once. This chain joins TRBV7-2 and TRBJ2-7; 8 positions agree with TRBD2. The junction had 8 bases not matched to a gene; V was cut back by 1 base and J by 3 bases. The germline V gene encodes CDR1 SGHTA and CDR2 FQGNSA. This CDR3 region has 16 residues. The CDR3 coding sequence is TGTGCCAGCAGCTTAGTTCGGGGGGGAGGGTTCTACGAGCAGTACTTC. Translated, it gives CASSLVRGGGFYEQYF.

The rearrangement links TRBV18 to TRBJ2-2; 7 nucleotides align to TRBD1. V lost 6 bases to trimming and J lost 4 bases; unmatched junction nucleotides: 8. Germline V gene lookup returns CDR1 KGHSH and CDR2 LQKENI. CDR3 length: 15 residues. Written as DNA, the CDR3 is TGTGCCAGCTCTATGGGACAGACGAGCACCGGGGAGCTGTTTTTT. Its protein product is CASSMGQTSTGELFF.

V is TRBV5-1 and J is TRBJ1-2, with a possible D match to TRBD1 (6 bases). From germline, CDR1 is SGHRS and CDR2 YFSETQ. V lost 3 bases and J lost 4, with 10 bases in between. The CDR3 sequence is 13 residues long. CDR3 sequence: CASSSTGSYGYTF. The CDR3 DNA reads TGCGCCAGCAGCTCTACAGGGAGCTATGGCTACACCTTC. The full variable domain, its missing parts supplied by reference TRBV5-1 and TRBJ1-2, is KAGVTQTPRYLIKTRGQQVTLSCSPISGHRSVSWYQQTPGQGLQFLFEYFSETQRNKGNFPGRFSGRQFSNSRSEMNVSTLELGDSALYLCASSSTGSYGYTFGSGTRLTVV.

This clone was picked up a small number of times. The V call is TRBV11-2, the J call TRBJ2-1, with TRBD2 matching 7 bases. The CDR3 consists of 13 residues. Unmatched junction bases numbered 7, after V lost 1 base and J lost 13 bases. The germline gives CDR1 SGHAT, CDR2 FQNNGV. The DNA for the CDR3 is TGTGCCAGCAGCTTAGGTCGGGGGGTCACCCAGTTCTTC. This codes for CASSLGRGVTQFF.

This clone was observed a single time. In DNA, the CDR3 is TGTGCCAGCAGTTTACTTAACAGGGCAAATGAAAAACTGTTTTTT. It specifies CASSLLNRANEKLFF. The gene calls are TRBV27 and TRBJ1-4; a possible D gene is TRBD1 (6 bases). Between the trimmed V and J ends, which lost 2 bases and 5 bases, there was a span of 12 bases. The CDR3 has 15 amino acids. Germline CDR1 is MNHEY and CDR2 is SMNVEV (reference sequence).

V gene TRBV5-1 combines with J gene TRBJ2-5, with a tentative D call TRBD2 (6 bases). The germline V and J ends were trimmed by 4 bases and 4 bases, with 17 bases remaining between them. Germline CDR1 SGHRS, CDR2 YFSETQ. The CDR3 covers 15 residues. The DNA of the CDR3 is TGCGCCAGCAGCCCAAAGGGTGGGGGAGGAGAGACCCAGTACTTC. This encodes CASSPKGGGGETQYF.

This rearrangement joins TRBV7-2 to TRBJ2-7; possibly TRBD2 for D (6 bases). This CDR3 comprises 15 residues. Trimming stripped 4 bases from V and 7 bases from J, with 20 bases between. Germline CDR1 and CDR2: SGHTA and FQGNSA. DNA for the CDR3: TGTGCCAGCAGCTCCACGGGTCGGGGGAGGATAGAGCAGTACTTC. This codes for CASSSTGRGRIEQYF.

The count of this clone is one. The chain carries TRBV11-3 and TRBJ2-1, with TRBD1 identical over 11 bases. The CDR3 is 15 amino acids. After removal of 3 bases from V and 4 bases from J, the junction contained 2 bases not matched to a gene. Germline V lookup: CDR1 SGHNT, CDR2 YENEEA. CDR3 protein: CASSLDRGPYNEQFF. Written as DNA, the CDR3 is TGTGCCAGCAGCTTGGACAGGGGGCCGTACAATGAGCAGTTCTTC.

The chain uses TRBV4-2 and TRBJ1-1; maybe TRBD1 (5 bases). V shed 0 bases and J shed 12 bases, with 14 bases lying between them. The CDR3 runs 13 residues. Per germline, CDR1 LGHNA and CDR2 YNFKEQ. The CDR3 DNA follows: TGTGCCAGCAGCCAAGACAAGGTGGGGCATACTTTCTTT. Translation: CASSQDKVGHTFF.

The chain has TRBV19 and TRBJ2-1; TRBD1 might be the D (6 bases). Germline V gene sequence: CDR1 LNHDA, CDR2 SQIVND (reference sequence). The CDR3 totals 13 residues. Trimming cost V 7 bases and J 8 bases, with 15 bases left between them. In DNA, the CDR3 is TGTGCCAGTAACCCACAGGGTCGCGATGAGCAGTTCTTC. Residues: CASNPQGRDEQFF.

The CDR3 loop reads CASSLLAGAGETQYF. In DNA form, the CDR3 reads TGTGCCAGTAGTCTTCTAGCGGGAGCAGGAGAGACCCAGTACTTC. V is TRBV19 and J is TRBJ2-5; 10 bases line up with TRBD2. The CDR3 spans 15 residues. V trimming: 5 bases; J trimming: 4 bases; junction bases outside the gene matches: 7. From germline, CDR1 is LNHDA and CDR2 SQIVND (reference sequence). The variable domain in full, completed from reference TRBV19 and TRBJ2-5, reads DGGITQSPKYLFRKEGQNVTLSCEQNLNHDAMYWYRQDPGQGLRLIYYSQIVNDFQKGDIAEGYSVSREKKESFPLTVTSAQKNPTAFYLCASSLLAGAGETQYFGPGTRLLVL.

This rearrangement joins TRBV10-2 to TRBJ1-1; D may be TRBD1 (5 bases). The CDR3 extends over 13 amino acids. Germline values: CDR1 WSHSY, CDR2 SAAADI. Trimming stripped 3 bases from V and 1 base from J, with 6 bases between. The CDR3 nucleotides are TGCGCCAGCAGTGAAACAGGGAACACTGAAGCTTTCTTT. Its protein is CASSETGNTEAFF.

The rearrangement uses TRBV9 and TRBJ2-7; no definite D call. Trimming took off 0 bases at V and 6 bases at J, with 19 bases between the two ends. CDR1 is SGDLS, CDR2 YYNGEE, per germline. The CDR3 is 16 amino acids. The CDR3 nucleotides are TGTGCCAGCAGCGTAGGAGTGGTGCGTTACCCTGGCGAGCAGTACTTC. Protein: CASSVGVVRYPGEQYF. Combining the CDR3 with reference TRBV9 and TRBJ2-7 gives the whole variable domain DSGVTQTPKHLITATGQRVTLRCSPRSGDLSVYWYQQSLDQGLQFLIQYYNGEERAKGNILERFSAQQFPDLHSELNLSSLELGDSALYFCASSVGVVRYPGEQYFGPGTRLTVT.

V gene TRBV6-5 combines with J gene TRBJ2-7, with TRBD2 as a possible D gene (5 bases). This CDR3 contains 11 residues. V was cut by 7 bases and J by 6 bases, with 10 bases left in between. Germline CDR1 is MNHEY and CDR2 is SVGAGI. CDR3 sequence (DNA): TGTGCCAGCACACGGGCGGGCGAGCAGTACTTC. Encoded protein: CASTRAGEQYF.